This T cell receptor beta chain was documented in a study of identical twins. The sample holds many counts of this clonotype. TCRdb reprocessed the 5' RACE reads with MiXCR, giving one entry per CDR3 protein. The data show fewer than 350,000 distinct CDR3 sequences, less than 9% seen once. The CDR3 runs 15 residues. Germline V gene lookup returns CDR1 SGHRS and CDR2 YFSETQ. The trim removed 0 bases at V and 0 bases at J, leaving 2 bases unmatched. These same data were also listed under a study on yellow fever vaccine responses in identical twins.

V is TRBV5-1 and J is TRBJ2-5, with 7 bases aligning to TRBD1. The sample was memory (CD45RO+) T cells sorted from blood. This sequence was found in a woman under 30 in good health. Here the CDR3 DNA reads TGCGCCAGCAGCTTGGGGACAGGCTACCAAGAGACCCAGTACTTC. Amino acids: CASSLGTGYQETQYF.